The next 5 T cell receptor beta chains were all read from a single sample in a study of shared clonotypes between healthy human individuals. The repertoire was sequenced with immunoSEQ multiplex PCR; TCRdb's copy has only in-frame clones and lacks some. The sample lists 600,000 to 700,000 clones; around three quarters were seen once. The sequenced material came from memory CD4+ T cells sorted from blood. Subset of the sample: CD45RA-negative fraction. These receptor sequences come from a woman in her 30s in good health.

As to this clone: In the same sample, other DNA sequences code for this CDR3. The genes are TRBV5-1 and TRBJ2-3; D possibly corresponds to TRBD1 (5 bases). Trimming pared 4 bases from V and 3 bases from J, leaving 12 bases between. The CDR3 runs 14 residues. Germline loops: CDR1 SGHRS, CDR2 YFSETQ. The CDR3 reads CASSPGQGTDTQYF. Here the CDR3 DNA reads TGCGCCAGCAGCCCAGGCCAGGGAACAGATACGCAGTATTTT.

The chain links TRBV6-6 to TRBJ1-1; possible D gene TRBD1, 6 bases. There are 12 residues in the CDR3. The germline V and J ends were trimmed by 5 bases and 6 bases, with 10 bases remaining between them. The germline V gene has CDR1 MNHNY and CDR2 SVGAGI (reference sequence). CDR3 amino acids: CASSREGAEAFF. The CDR3 region has the DNA TGTGCCAGCAGTCGTGAGGGGGCTGAAGCTTTCTTT.

This clone was seen once. The chain joins TRBV27 to TRBJ2-1; weak D call: TRBD2 (6 bases). This CDR3 is 14 amino acids long. Germline V gene lookup returns CDR1 MNHEY and CDR2 SMNVEV (reference sequence). Trimming stripped 0 bases from V and 6 bases from J, with 9 bases between. CDR3 sequence (DNA): TGTGCCAGCAGTTTATCGGGACTGGCCAATGAGCAGTTCTTC. The encoded protein is CASSLSGLANEQFF.

This clone was observed once. The rearrangement links TRBV7-6 to TRBJ1-1; 9 bases line up with TRBD1. The V and J ends lost 6 bases and 4 bases, in that order; junction bases with no gene match: 15. Per germline, CDR1 SGHVS and CDR2 FNYEAQ. The CDR3 consists of 17 residues. This CDR3 is CASRDLTRGQGITEAFF. In DNA, the CDR3 is TGTGCCAGCAGGGACCTTACGCGAGGACAGGGGATCACTGAAGCTTTCTTT.

This clone was observed many times. This chain joins TRBV9 and TRBJ1-2; D gene uncertain. This CDR3 has 13 amino acids. The germline V and J ends were trimmed by 1 base and 3 bases, with 7 bases remaining between them. Germline V gives CDR1 SGDLS, CDR2 YYNGEE. CDR3 sequence: CASSVSQYYGYTF. The DNA of the CDR3 is TGTGCCAGCAGCGTAAGTCAGTACTATGGCTACACCTTC.